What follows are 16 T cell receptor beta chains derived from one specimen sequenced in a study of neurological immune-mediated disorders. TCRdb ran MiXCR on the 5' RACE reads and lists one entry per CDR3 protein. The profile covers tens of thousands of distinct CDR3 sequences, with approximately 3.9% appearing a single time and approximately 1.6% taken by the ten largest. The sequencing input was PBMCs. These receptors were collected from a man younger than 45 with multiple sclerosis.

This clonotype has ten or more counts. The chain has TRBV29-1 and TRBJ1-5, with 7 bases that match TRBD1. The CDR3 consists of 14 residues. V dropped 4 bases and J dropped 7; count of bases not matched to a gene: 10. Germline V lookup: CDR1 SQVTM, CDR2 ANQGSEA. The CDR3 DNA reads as TGCAGCGTTGCCGAGGCAGGGGGGATACAGCCCCAGCATTTT. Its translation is CSVAEAGGIQPQHF. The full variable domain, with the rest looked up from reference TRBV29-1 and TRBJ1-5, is SAVISQKPSRDICQRGTSLTIQCQVDSQVTMMFWYRQQPGQSLTLIATANQGSEATYESGFVIDKFPISRPNLTFSTLTVSNMSPEDSSIYLCSVAEAGGIQPQHFGDGTRLSIL.

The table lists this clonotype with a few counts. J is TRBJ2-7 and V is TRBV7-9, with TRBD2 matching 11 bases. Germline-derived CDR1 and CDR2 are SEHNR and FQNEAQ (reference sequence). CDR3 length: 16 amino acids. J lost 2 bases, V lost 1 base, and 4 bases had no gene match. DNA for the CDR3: TGTGCCAGCAGCTTAGACCTAGCGGGAGGCCCCTACGAGCAGTACTTC. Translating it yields CASSLDLAGGPYEQYF.

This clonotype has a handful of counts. CDR3 DNA sequence: TGTGCCAGCAGCAATAATTCCCCCGGGACCCTGGGAGATACGCAGTATTTT. It translates to CASSNNSPGTLGDTQYF. The genes are TRBV11-2 and TRBJ2-3, with D perhaps given as TRBD1 or TRBD2 (5 bases each). V was pared by 5 bases and J by 5 bases, with 23 bases between. Germline V gene data show CDR1 as SGHAT and CDR2 as FQNNGV. The length of the CDR3 is 17 residues.

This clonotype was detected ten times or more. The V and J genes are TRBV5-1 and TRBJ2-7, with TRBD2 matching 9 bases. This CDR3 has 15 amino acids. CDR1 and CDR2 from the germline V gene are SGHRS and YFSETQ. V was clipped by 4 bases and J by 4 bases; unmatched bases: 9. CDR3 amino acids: CASSPSLAGGYEQYF. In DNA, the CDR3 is TGCGCCAGCAGCCCCTCCCTGGCGGGAGGGTACGAGCAGTACTTC.

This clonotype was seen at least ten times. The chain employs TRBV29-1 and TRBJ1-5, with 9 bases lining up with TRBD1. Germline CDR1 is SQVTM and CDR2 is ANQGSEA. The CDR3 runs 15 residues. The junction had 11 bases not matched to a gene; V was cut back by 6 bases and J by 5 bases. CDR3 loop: CSVGLGQGFDQPQHF. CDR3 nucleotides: TGCAGCGTCGGATTGGGACAGGGCTTTGATCAGCCCCAGCATTTT.

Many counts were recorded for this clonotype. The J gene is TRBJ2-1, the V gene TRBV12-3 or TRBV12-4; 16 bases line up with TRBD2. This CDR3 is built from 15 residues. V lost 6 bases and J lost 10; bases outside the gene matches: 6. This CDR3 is CASSRGLAGGLEQFF. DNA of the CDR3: TGTGCCAGCAGCCGGGGACTAGCGGGAGGGTTGGAGCAGTTCTTC.

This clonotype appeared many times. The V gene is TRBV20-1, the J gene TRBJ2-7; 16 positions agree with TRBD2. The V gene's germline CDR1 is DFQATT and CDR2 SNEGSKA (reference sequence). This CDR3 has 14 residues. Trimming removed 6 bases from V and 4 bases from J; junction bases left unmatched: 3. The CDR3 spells CSAPGLAGGYEQYF. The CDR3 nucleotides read TGCAGTGCACCGGGACTAGCGGGAGGGTACGAGCAGTACTTC.

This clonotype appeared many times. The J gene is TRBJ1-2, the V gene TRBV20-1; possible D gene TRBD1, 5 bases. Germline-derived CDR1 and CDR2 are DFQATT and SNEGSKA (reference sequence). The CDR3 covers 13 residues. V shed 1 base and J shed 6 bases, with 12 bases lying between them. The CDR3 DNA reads TGCAGTGCTAGAGTTCAGGGTCTGGATGGCTACACCTTC. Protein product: CSARVQGLDGYTF.

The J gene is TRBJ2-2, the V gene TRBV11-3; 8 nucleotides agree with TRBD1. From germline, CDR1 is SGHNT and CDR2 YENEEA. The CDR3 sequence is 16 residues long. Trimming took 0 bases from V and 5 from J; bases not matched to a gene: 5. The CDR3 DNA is TGTGCCAGCAGCTTAGACCCCAGGGGGCGAACCGGGGAGCTGTTTTTT. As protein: CASSLDPRGRTGELFF.

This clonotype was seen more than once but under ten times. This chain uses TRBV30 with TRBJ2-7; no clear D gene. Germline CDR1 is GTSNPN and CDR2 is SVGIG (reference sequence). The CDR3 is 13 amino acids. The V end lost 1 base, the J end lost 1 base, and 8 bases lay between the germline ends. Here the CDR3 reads CAWSGGNSYEQYF. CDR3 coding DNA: TGTGCCTGGAGTGGTGGGAATTCCTACGAGCAGTACTTC.

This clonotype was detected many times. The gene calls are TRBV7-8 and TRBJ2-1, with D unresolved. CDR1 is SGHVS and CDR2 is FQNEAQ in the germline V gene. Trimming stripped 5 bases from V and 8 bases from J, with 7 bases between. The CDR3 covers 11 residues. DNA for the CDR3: TGTGCCAGCAGCCAAATCGATGAGCAGTTCTTC. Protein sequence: CASSQIDEQFF. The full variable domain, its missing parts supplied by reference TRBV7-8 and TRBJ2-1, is GAGVSQSPRYKVAKRGQDVALRCDPISGHVSLFWYQQALGQGPEFLTYFQNEAQLDKSGLPSDRFFAERPEGSVSTLKIQRTQQEDSAVYLCASSQIDEQFFGPGTRLTVL.

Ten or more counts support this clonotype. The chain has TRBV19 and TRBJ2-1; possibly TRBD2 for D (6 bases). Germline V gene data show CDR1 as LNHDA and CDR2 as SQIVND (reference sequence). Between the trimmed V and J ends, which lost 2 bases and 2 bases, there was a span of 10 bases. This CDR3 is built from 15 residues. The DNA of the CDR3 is TGTGCCAGTAGTATACGGGACTCCACCTACAATGAGCAGTTCTTC. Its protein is CASSIRDSTYNEQFF.

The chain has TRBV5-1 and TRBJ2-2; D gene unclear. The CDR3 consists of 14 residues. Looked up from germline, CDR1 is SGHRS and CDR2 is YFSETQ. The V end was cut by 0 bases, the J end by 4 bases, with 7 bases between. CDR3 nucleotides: TGCGCCAGCAGCTTGGACGGATCCACCGGGGAGCTGTTTTTT. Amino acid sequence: CASSLDGSTGELFF.

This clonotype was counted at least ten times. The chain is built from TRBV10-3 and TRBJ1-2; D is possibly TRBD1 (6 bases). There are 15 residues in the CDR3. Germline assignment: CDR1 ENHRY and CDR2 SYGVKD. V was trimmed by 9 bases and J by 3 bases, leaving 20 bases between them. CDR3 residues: CAILGGQLFDYGYTF. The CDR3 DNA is TGTGCCATACTAGGGGGACAACTTTTTGACTATGGCTACACCTTC.

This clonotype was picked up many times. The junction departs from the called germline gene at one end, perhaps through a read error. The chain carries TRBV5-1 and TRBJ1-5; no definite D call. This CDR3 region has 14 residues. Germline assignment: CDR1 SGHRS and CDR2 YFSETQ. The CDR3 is CASSLDSGNQPQNF. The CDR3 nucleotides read TGCGCCAGCAGCTTGGATTCGGGAAATCAGCCCCAGAATTTT.

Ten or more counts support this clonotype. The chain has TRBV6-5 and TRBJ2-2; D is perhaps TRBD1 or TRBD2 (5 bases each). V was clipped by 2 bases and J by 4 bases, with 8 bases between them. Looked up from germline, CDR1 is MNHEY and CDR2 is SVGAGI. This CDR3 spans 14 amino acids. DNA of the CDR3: TGTGCCAGCAGTTACCCAGGGACCACCGGGGAGCTGTTTTTT. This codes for CASSYPGTTGELFF.